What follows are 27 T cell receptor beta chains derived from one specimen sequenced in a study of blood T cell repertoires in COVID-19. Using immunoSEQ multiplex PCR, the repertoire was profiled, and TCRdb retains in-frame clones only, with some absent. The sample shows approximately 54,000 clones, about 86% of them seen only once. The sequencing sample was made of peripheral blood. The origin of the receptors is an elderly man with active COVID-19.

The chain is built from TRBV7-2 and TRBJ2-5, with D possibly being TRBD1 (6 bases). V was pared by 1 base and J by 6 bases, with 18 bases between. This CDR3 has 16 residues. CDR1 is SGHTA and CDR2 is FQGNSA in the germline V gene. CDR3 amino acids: CASSLGGAGVGKTQYF. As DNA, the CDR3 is TGTGCCAGCAGCTTAGGTGGGGCAGGGGTCGGGAAGACCCAGTACTTC.

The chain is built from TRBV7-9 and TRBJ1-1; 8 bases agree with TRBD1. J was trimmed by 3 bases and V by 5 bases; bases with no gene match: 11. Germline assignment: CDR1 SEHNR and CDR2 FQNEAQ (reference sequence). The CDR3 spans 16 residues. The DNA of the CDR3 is TGTGCCAGCAGCACCGGGACAGGATTCTCGGACACTGAAGCTTTCTTT. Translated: CASSTGTGFSDTEAFF. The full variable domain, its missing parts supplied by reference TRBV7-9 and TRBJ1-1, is DTGVSQNPRHKITKRGQNVTFRCDPISEHNRLYWYRQTLGQGPEFLTYFQNEAQLEKSRLLSDRFSAERPKGSFSTLEIQRTEQGDSAMYLCASSTGTGFSDTEAFFGQGTRLTVV.

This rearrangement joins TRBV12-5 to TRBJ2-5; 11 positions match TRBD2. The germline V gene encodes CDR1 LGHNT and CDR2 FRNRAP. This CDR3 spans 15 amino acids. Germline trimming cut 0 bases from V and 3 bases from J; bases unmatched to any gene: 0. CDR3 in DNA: TGTGCTAGTGGTTTGGTACTAGCGGGAGAAGAGACCCAGTACTTC. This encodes CASGLVLAGEETQYF.

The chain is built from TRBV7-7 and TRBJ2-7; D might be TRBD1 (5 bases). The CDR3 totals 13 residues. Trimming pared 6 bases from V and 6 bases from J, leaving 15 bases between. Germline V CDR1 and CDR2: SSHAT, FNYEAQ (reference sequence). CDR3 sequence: CASSSGTQGEQYF. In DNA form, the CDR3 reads TGTGCCAGCAGTTCCGGAACTCAGGGCGAGCAGTACTTC.

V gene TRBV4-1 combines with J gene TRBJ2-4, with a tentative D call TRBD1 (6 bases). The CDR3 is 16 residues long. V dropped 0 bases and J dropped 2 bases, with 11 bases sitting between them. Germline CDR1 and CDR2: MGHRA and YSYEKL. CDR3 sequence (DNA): TGCGCCAGCAGCCAAGAGTCACAGGGTTCCAAAAACATTCAGTACTTC. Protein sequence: CASSQESQGSKNIQYF.

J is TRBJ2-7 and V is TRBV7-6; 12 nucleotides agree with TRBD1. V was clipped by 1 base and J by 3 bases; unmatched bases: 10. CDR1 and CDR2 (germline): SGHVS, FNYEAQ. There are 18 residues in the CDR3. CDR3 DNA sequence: TGTGCCAGCAGCTTAGTCGGAGGGGACAGGGGGCATTTCTACGAGCAGTACTTC. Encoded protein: CASSLVGGDRGHFYEQYF.

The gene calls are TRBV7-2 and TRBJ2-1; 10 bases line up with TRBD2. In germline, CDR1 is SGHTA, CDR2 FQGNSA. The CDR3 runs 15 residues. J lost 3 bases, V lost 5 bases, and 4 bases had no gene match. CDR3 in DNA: TGTGCCAGCAGCCGGACTAGCGGAAACTACAATGAGCAGTTCTTC. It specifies CASSRTSGNYNEQFF.

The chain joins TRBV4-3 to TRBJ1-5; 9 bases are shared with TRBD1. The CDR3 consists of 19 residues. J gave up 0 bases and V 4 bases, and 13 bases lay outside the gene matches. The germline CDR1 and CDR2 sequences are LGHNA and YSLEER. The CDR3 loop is CASSPSPSGQGHSNQPQHF. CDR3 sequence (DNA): TGCGCCAGCAGCCCCAGTCCCTCGGGACAGGGTCATAGCAATCAGCCCCAGCATTTT.

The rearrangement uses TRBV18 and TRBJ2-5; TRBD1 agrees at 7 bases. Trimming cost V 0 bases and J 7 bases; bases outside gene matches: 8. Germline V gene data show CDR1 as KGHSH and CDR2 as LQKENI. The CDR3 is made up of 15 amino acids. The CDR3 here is CASSPPEGALGTQYF. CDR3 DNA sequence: TGTGCCAGCTCACCACCCGAGGGGGCGCTGGGGACCCAGTACTTC. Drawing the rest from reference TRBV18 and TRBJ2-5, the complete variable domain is NAGVMQNPRHLVRRRGQEARLRCSPMKGHSHVYWYRQLPEEGLKFMVYLQKENIIDESGMPKERFSAEFPKEGPSILRIQQVVRGDSAAYFCASSPPEGALGTQYFGPGTRLLVL.

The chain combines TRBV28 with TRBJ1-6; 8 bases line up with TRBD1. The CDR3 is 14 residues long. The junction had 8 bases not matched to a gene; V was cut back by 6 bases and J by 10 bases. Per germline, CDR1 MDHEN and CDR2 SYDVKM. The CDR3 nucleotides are TGTGCCAGCAGACGTGACAGGGGAGACTCACCCCTCCACTTT. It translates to CASRRDRGDSPLHF.

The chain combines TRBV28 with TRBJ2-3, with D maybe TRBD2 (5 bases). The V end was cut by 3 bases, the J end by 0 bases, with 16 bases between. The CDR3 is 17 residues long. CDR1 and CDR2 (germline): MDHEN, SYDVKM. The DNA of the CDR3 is TGTGCCAGCAGTTTCCCTCTCCGGAGGACTAGCACAGATACGCAGTATTTT. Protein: CASSFPLRRTSTDTQYF. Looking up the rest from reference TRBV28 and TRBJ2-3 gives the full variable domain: DVKVTQSSRYLVKRTGEKVFLECVQDMDHENMFWYRQDPGLGLRLIYFSYDVKMKEKGDIPEGYSVSREKKERFSLILESASTNQTSMYLCASSFPLRRTSTDTQYFGPGTRLTVL.

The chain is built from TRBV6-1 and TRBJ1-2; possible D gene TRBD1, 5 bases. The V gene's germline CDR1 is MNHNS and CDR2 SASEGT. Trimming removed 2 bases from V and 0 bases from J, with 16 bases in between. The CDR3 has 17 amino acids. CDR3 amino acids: CASSEIFQGSSNYGYTF. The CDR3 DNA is TGTGCCAGCAGTGAAATCTTCCAGGGATCATCTAACTATGGCTACACCTTC.

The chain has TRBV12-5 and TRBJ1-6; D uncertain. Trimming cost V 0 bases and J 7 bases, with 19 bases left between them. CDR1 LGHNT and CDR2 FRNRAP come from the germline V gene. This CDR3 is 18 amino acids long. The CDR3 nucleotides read TGTGCTAGTGGTTTGGTACGGGCCAACCGGGGTGGAAATTCACCCCTCCACTTT. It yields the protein CASGLVRANRGGNSPLHF.

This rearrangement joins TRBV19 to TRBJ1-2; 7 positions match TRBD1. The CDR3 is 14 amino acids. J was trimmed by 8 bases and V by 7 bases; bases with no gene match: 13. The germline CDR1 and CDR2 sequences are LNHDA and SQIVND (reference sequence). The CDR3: CASIDRAGWGGYTF. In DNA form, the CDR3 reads TGTGCCAGTATCGACAGGGCAGGATGGGGCGGCTACACCTTC.

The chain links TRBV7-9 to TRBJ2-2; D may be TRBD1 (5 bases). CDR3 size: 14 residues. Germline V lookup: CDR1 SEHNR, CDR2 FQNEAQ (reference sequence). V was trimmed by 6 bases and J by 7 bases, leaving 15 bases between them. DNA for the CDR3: TGTGCCAGCAGGATCAGTGGAGACAGCGGGGAGCTGTTTTTT. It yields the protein CASRISGDSGELFF.

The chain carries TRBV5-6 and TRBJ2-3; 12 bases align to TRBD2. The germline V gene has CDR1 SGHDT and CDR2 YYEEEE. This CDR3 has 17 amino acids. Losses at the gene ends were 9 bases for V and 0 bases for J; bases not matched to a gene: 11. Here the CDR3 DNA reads TGTGCCACCCTACGGCTAGCGGGAGGGCGGAGCACAGATACGCAGTATTTT. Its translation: CATLRLAGGRSTDTQYF. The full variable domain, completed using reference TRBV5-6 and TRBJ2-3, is DAGVTQSPTHLIKTRGQQVTLRCSPKSGHDTVSWYQQALGQGPQFIFQYYEEEERQRGNFPDRFSGHQFPNYSSELNVNALLLGDSALYLCATLRLAGGRSTDTQYFGPGTRLTVL.

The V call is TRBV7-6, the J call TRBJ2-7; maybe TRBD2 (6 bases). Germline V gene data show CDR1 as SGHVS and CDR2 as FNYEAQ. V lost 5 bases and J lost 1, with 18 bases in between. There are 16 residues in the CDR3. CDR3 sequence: CASSPWIGGKSYEQYF. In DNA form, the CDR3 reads TGTGCCAGCAGCCCCTGGATTGGGGGGAAATCCTACGAGCAGTACTTC. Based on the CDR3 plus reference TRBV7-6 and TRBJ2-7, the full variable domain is GAGVSQSPRYKVTKRGQDVALRCDPISGHVSLYWYRQALGQGPEFLTYFNYEAQQDKSGLPNDRFSAERPEGSISTLTIQRTEQRDSAMYRCASSPWIGGKSYEQYFGPGTRLTVT.

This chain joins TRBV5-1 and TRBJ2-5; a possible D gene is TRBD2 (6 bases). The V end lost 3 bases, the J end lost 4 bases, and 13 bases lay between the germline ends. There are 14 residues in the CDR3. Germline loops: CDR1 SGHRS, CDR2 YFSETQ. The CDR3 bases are TGCGCCAGCAGCTGGGATCGGAGGGCAGAGACCCAGTACTTC. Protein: CASSWDRRAETQYF.

The CDR3, as DNA: TGTGCCAGCAGCCCCGGGGGGGGCTATGGCTACACCTTC. Translating gives CASSPGGGYGYTF. The rearrangement joins TRBV7-8 to TRBJ1-2; possibly TRBD1 for D (5 bases). The length of the CDR3 is 13 residues. Germline CDR1 reads SGHVS; CDR2 reads FQNEAQ. The V and J ends lost 5 bases and 4 bases respectively, with 11 bases between them. The variable domain in full, completed from reference TRBV7-8 and TRBJ1-2, reads GAGVSQSPRYKVAKRGQDVALRCDPISGHVSLFWYQQALGQGPEFLTYFQNEAQLDKSGLPSDRFFAERPEGSVSTLKIQRTQQEDSAVYLCASSPGGGYGYTFGSGTRLTVV.

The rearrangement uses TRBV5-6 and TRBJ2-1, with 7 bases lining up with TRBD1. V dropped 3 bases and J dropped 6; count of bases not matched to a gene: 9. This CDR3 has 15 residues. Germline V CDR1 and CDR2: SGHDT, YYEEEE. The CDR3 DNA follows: TGTGCCAGCAGCTGGACGTCGACAGGGTCCAATGAGCAGTTCTTC. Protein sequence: CASSWTSTGSNEQFF.

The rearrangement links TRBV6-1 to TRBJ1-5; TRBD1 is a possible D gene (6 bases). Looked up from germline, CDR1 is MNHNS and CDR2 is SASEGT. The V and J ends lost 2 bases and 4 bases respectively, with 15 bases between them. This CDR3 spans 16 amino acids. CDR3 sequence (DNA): TGTGCCAGCAGTGAATATGGGGGCCAGGTGAATCAGCCCCAGCATTTT. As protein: CASSEYGGQVNQPQHF.

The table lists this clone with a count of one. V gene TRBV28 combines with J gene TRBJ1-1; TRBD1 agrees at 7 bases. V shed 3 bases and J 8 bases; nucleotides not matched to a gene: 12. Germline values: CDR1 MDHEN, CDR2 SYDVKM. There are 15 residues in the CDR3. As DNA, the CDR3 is TGTGCCAGCAGTTTTCAAGTATTCACAGGGGCAGAAGCTTTCTTT. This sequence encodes CASSFQVFTGAEAFF.

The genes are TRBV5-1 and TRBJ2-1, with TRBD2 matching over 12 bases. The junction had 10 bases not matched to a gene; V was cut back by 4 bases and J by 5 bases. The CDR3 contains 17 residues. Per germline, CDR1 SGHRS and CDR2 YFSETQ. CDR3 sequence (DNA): TGCGCCAGCAGCCCCGGACTAGCGGGACCCTTAGACAATGAGCAGTTCTTC. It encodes CASSPGLAGPLDNEQFF.

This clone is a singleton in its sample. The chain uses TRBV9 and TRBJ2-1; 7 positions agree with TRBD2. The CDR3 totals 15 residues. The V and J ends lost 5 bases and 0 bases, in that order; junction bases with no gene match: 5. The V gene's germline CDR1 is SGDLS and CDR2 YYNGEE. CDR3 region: CASSPAGSSYNEQFF. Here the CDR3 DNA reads TGTGCCAGCAGTCCAGCGGGGAGCTCCTACAATGAGCAGTTCTTC.

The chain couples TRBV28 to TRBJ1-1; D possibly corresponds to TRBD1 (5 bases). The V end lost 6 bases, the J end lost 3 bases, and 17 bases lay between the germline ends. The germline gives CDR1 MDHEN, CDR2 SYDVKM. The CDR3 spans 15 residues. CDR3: CASSEKGVADTEAFF. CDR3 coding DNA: TGTGCCAGCAGCGAAAAAGGGGTGGCGGACACTGAAGCTTTCTTT. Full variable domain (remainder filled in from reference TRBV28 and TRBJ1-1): DVKVTQSSRYLVKRTGEKVFLECVQDMDHENMFWYRQDPGLGLRLIYFSYDVKMKEKGDIPEGYSVSREKKERFSLILESASTNQTSMYLCASSEKGVADTEAFFGQGTRLTVV.

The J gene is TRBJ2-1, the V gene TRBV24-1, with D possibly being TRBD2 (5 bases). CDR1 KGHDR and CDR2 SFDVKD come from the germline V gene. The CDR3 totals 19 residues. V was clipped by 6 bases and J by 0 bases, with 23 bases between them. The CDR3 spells CATSPGSANQRDSYNEQFF. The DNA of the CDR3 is TGTGCCACCAGTCCGGGGTCGGCAAACCAAAGGGACTCCTACAATGAGCAGTTCTTC.

CDR3 DNA sequence: TGTGCCAGCAGCTCATCCGGAGGAGGGACTGAAGCTTTCTTT. Amino acids: CASSSSGGGTEAFF. The chain is built from TRBV11-3 and TRBJ1-1; D gene uncertain. There are 14 residues in the CDR3. V was clipped by 4 bases and J by 5 bases, with 14 bases between them. From germline, CDR1 is SGHNT and CDR2 YENEEA.